The T cell receptor (beta chain) described here comes from a study of neoadjuvant nivolumab and ipilimumab in lung cancer. As for the study in general: Patients got nivolumab 3 mg/kg on days 1, 15 and 29; combination added ipilimumab 1 mg/kg day 1.

The protocol was immunoSEQ multiplex PCR, while the TCRdb copy is restricted to in-frame clones and leaves out a portion. The sample shows fewer than 7,000 clones, 91% of them seen only once. Study-wide results and limits: Pretherapy blood TCR richness correlated positively with resected tumor richness. Resected tumors had greater TCR richness and clonality than uninvolved lung.

CDR3 length: 13 residues. V lost 2 bases and J lost 9, with 10 bases in between. Germline CDR1 and CDR2: LNHDA and SQIVND (reference sequence). With respect to this clone: Its matching antigen is unknown.

The sequence came from an adult with non-small cell lung cancer. Some clones in this sample may be carry-over from other donors' samples. V is TRBV19 and J is TRBJ2-2; D is possibly TRBD1 (6 bases). The sample in question was blood, obtained after neoadjuvant nivolumab, alone or with ipilimumab, at or shortly before surgery. The CDR3 loop is CASSISRGRELFF. For the CDR3, the DNA is TGTGCCAGTAGTATAAGCAGGGGAAGGGAGCTGTTTTTT.